The 31 T cell receptor beta chains below all came from one sample that was sequenced in a study of beta chain features in type 1 diabetes. Whole-study findings and limits: Type 1 diabetes patients had moderately but significantly shorter TCRB CDR3s in all four CD4+ subsets.

These receptors have no identified antigens. Expressed TCRB transcripts were sequenced, since all the RNA that had been isolated was reverse transcribed. Assay: immunoSEQ multiplex PCR; the TCRdb copy retains only in-frame clones and omits some. The sample records about 640,000 clones, around 11% being singletons. The specimen was naive CD4+ T cells from blood. These TCRs come from a man younger than 45 with type 1 diabetes.

The DNA of the CDR3 is TGTGCCAGCAGCTTCAGGACTAACGATGAGCAGTTCTTC. Translated: CASSFRTNDEQFF. The chain uses TRBV5-4 and TRBJ2-1; a possible D gene is TRBD2 (6 bases). The V end was cut by 2 bases, the J end by 8 bases, with 11 bases between. The germline CDR1 and CDR2 sequences are SGHNT and YYREEE (reference sequence). The CDR3 loop spans 13 amino acids. The variable domain in full, with the rest retrieved from reference TRBV5-4 and TRBJ2-1, is ETGVTQSPTHLIKTRGQQVTLRCSSQSGHNTVSWYQQALGQGPQFIFQYYREEENGRGNFPPRFSGLQFPNYSSELNVNALELDDSALYLCASSFRTNDEQFFGPGTRLTVL.

This chain links TRBV11-3 with TRBJ2-4, with unresolved D. This CDR3 spans 14 amino acids. Between the trimmed V and J ends, which lost 1 base and 7 bases, there was a span of 11 bases. Germline V lookup: CDR1 SGHNT, CDR2 YENEEA. The CDR3 DNA follows: TGTGCCAGCAGCTTAGTTCAGGATGGGAACATTCAGTACTTC. Translating it yields CASSLVQDGNIQYF.

V usage is TRBV5-1 and J usage is TRBJ2-3, with 7 positions matching TRBD2. The CDR3 is 16 amino acids. CDR1 and CDR2 (germline): SGHRS, YFSETQ. The trim removed 0 bases at V and 0 bases at J, leaving 4 bases unmatched. The CDR3 region is CASSLVGSGSTDTQYF. In DNA, the CDR3 is TGCGCCAGCAGCTTGGTTGGTAGCGGGAGCACAGATACGCAGTATTTT.

The chain employs TRBV10-3 and TRBJ1-2; a weak D match, TRBD1 (6 bases). CDR1 is ENHRY, CDR2 SYGVKD, per germline. The CDR3 is made up of 13 amino acids. The V end lost 8 bases, the J end lost 8 bases, and 18 bases lay between the germline ends. CDR3 DNA: TGTGCCATCTCCGGGGGCGGCCTAGGGGGCTACACCTTC. Its protein product is CAISGGGLGGYTF.

This clone was observed a few times. The sample holds other DNA sequences that translate to the same CDR3. This chain joins TRBV18 and TRBJ2-7; D is perhaps TRBD2 (6 bases). The CDR3 has 11 amino acids. The V end lost 3 bases, the J end lost 7 bases, and 7 bases lay between the germline ends. Germline lookup yields CDR1 KGHSH and CDR2 LQKENI. CDR3 bases: TGTGCCAGCTCACCTGGGGGGGAGCAGTACTTC. This encodes CASSPGGEQYF.

A few counts support this clone. The genes are TRBV6-1 and TRBJ2-1; TRBD1 matches 7 bases. V lost 0 bases and J lost 2; bases outside the gene matches: 4. CDR3 size: 16 residues. From germline, CDR1 is MNHNS and CDR2 SASEGT. CDR3 DNA sequence: TGTGCCAGCAGTGAAGCTGACAGGGTCCCCTACAATGAGCAGTTCTTC. Its translation: CASSEADRVPYNEQFF.

This clone was seen a handful of times. The chain uses TRBV28 and TRBJ2-1; no reliable D call. The CDR3 is made up of 12 amino acids. Deletions cut 2 bases from V and 9 bases from J, with 8 bases between. Germline CDR1 is MDHEN and CDR2 is SYDVKM. The CDR3 DNA follows: TGTGCCAGCAGTTTAGGAAGATTTGAGCAGTTCTTC. Translation: CASSLGRFEQFF.

This clone was detected only a few times. The chain recombines TRBV29-1 with TRBJ1-4, with D possibly TRBD1 on 5 matching bases. The CDR3 has 13 amino acids. V was clipped by 3 bases and J by 7 bases, with 12 bases between them. Germline V gene lookup returns CDR1 SQVTM and CDR2 ANQGSEA. CDR3 sequence: CSVDSGDVEKLFF. The CDR3 DNA is TGCAGCGTTGACTCGGGGGACGTTGAAAAACTGTTTTTT.

In this sample, this clone turned up a few times. This rearrangement joins TRBV28 to TRBJ1-2; a weak D match, TRBD1 (6 bases). The germline CDR1 and CDR2 sequences are MDHEN and SYDVKM. CDR3 size: 13 residues. Trimming removed 6 bases at V and 7 bases at J, with 15 bases between. This CDR3 is CASSPTGRGGYTF. The CDR3 nucleotides are TGTGCCAGCAGCCCGACAGGCCGGGGTGGCTACACCTTC.

In its sample, this clone was seen a few times. V and J are TRBV12-5 and TRBJ2-5; TRBD2 might be the D (5 bases). V lost 4 bases and J lost 5, with 20 bases in between. The CDR3 totals 16 residues. Germline CDR1 is LGHNT and CDR2 is FRNRAP. The CDR3 DNA reads as TGTGCTAGTGGTTCCGGTGCTCGGACCACGGGGGAGACCCAGTACTTC. Residues: CASGSGARTTGETQYF.

V and J are TRBV4-3 and TRBJ2-1; D remains ambiguous. Trimming cost V 8 bases and J 8 bases, with 19 bases left between them. This CDR3 is built from 14 residues. The germline gives CDR1 LGHNA, CDR2 YSLEER. In DNA form, the CDR3 reads TGCGCCAGCGGTGTTGGGGTGGGGTCGCATGAGCAGTTCTTC. Protein product: CASGVGVGSHEQFF.

The J gene is TRBJ2-1, the V gene TRBV5-1; D is perhaps TRBD2 (6 bases). The V gene lost 0 bases and the J gene lost 9 bases, with 16 bases spanning the gap. CDR3 length: 15 amino acids. CDR1 SGHRS and CDR2 YFSETQ come from the germline V gene. CDR3 protein: CASSLESSVRPEQFF. Here the CDR3 DNA reads TGCGCCAGCAGCTTGGAGTCTAGCGTCCGTCCTGAGCAGTTCTTC.

The chain couples TRBV5-1 to TRBJ2-7, with TRBD1 identical over 11 bases. This CDR3 comprises 14 residues. In germline, CDR1 is SGHRS, CDR2 YFSETQ. J gave up 4 bases and V 4 bases, and 4 bases lay outside the gene matches. The CDR3 nucleotides read TGCGCCAGCAGCGTCCGGGACAGGGGGTACGAGCAGTACTTC. Translating gives CASSVRDRGYEQYF.

This clone was recorded a few times. V gene TRBV7-2 combines with J gene TRBJ2-3; no clear D. Trimming cost V 4 bases and J 4 bases, with 9 bases left between them. Per germline, CDR1 SGHTA and CDR2 FQGNSA. The CDR3 has 13 residues. The CDR3 is CASSSRGADTQYF. CDR3 DNA: TGTGCCAGCAGCTCCAGAGGTGCAGATACGCAGTATTTT.

In this sample, this clone turned up a few times. The chain combines TRBV5-8 with TRBJ1-2, with a tentative D call TRBD1 (5 bases). The CDR3 has 14 amino acids. From germline, CDR1 is SGHTS and CDR2 YDEGEE. Trimming removed 1 base from V and 12 bases from J, with 19 bases in between. This chain's CDR3 is CASSLLGLLTWDTF. In DNA, the CDR3 is TGTGCCAGCAGCTTGCTGGGACTGCTTACCTGGGACACCTTC. The whole variable domain, remainder taken from reference TRBV5-8 and TRBJ1-2, is EAGVTQSPTHLIKTRGQQATLRCSPISGHTSVYWYQQALGLGLQFLLWYDEGEERNRGNFPPRFSGRQFPNYSSELNVNALELEDSALYLCASSLLGLLTWDTFGSGTRLTVV.

This rearrangement joins TRBV7-3 to TRBJ2-1; 14 nucleotides align to TRBD2. Germline V gene data show CDR1 as SGHTA and CDR2 as FQGTGA. Germline trimming cut 3 bases from V and 6 bases from J; bases unmatched to any gene: 4. This CDR3 region has 16 residues. In nucleotides, the CDR3 is TGTGCCAGCAGCTTGACCGGGACTAGCGGGGGCAATGAGCAGTTCTTC. It yields the protein CASSLTGTSGGNEQFF.

V usage is TRBV27 and J usage is TRBJ1-6; possible D gene TRBD1, 5 bases. The CDR3 runs 15 residues. V was clipped by 2 bases and J by 8 bases, with 13 bases between them. Looked up from germline, CDR1 is MNHEY and CDR2 is SMNVEV (reference sequence). The CDR3 sequence is CASSLRSLGDSPLHF. The DNA for the CDR3 is TGTGCCAGCAGTTTAAGGAGCTTGGGGGATTCACCCCTCCACTTT.

This rearrangement joins TRBV2 to TRBJ2-7; TRBD1 might be the D (6 bases). The V end lost 4 bases, the J end lost 0 bases, and 16 bases lay between the germline ends. There are 16 residues in the CDR3. CDR1 is SNHLY and CDR2 is FYNNEI in the germline V gene. The CDR3 coding sequence is TGTGCCAGCAGTGGGGGGCCCGGACACCCCTCCTACGAGCAGTACTTC. It yields the protein CASSGGPGHPSYEQYF.

The chain carries TRBV30 and TRBJ2-5; D possibly uses TRBD1 or TRBD2 (5 bases each). The germline CDR1 and CDR2 sequences are GTSNPN and SVGIG (reference sequence). Trimming left V 6 bases short and J 1 base short, with 15 bases between. This CDR3 contains 14 residues. CDR3 in DNA: TGTGCCTGCGCCTCTTGGGGGATCCAAGAGACCCAGTACTTC. Amino acids: CACASWGIQETQYF.

The chain couples TRBV11-2 to TRBJ2-2; D gene unclear. The germline V gene encodes CDR1 SGHAT and CDR2 FQNNGV. The CDR3 spans 11 residues. Trimming took 5 bases from V and 8 from J, leaving 6 bases between them. The CDR3 reads CASSPFGELFF. In nucleotides, the CDR3 is TGTGCCAGCAGCCCCTTTGGGGAGCTGTTTTTT. The variable domain in full, with the rest retrieved from reference TRBV11-2 and TRBJ2-2, is EAGVAQSPRYKIIEKRQSVAFWCNPISGHATLYWYQQILGQGPKLLIQFQNNGVVDDSQLPKDRFSAERLKGVDSTLKIQPAKLEDSAVYLCASSPFGELFFGEGSRLTVL.

The chain links TRBV11-3 to TRBJ1-3; the match to TRBD1 covers 7 bases. V lost 6 bases to trimming and J lost 0 bases; unmatched junction nucleotides: 2. CDR1 and CDR2 from the germline V gene are SGHNT and YENEEA. The length of the CDR3 is 14 residues. In nucleotides, the CDR3 is TGTGCCAGCAGTGGGACAGTCTCTGGAAACACCATATATTTT. Translating it yields CASSGTVSGNTIYF.

This rearrangement joins TRBV11-3 to TRBJ2-1; 7 nucleotides match TRBD2. This CDR3 has 15 residues. The junction had 12 bases not matched to a gene; V was cut back by 5 bases and J by 8 bases. Germline-derived CDR1 and CDR2 are SGHNT and YENEEA. This CDR3 is CASSGGSGVSDEQFF. As DNA, the CDR3 is TGTGCCAGCAGCGGAGGGAGCGGGGTTAGCGATGAGCAGTTCTTC.

The table lists this clone with a few counts. The chain combines TRBV4-3 with TRBJ2-3; 8 positions match TRBD2. V shed 4 bases, J shed 0 bases, and the junction held 9 bases outside the gene matches. The CDR3 covers 17 residues. Germline lookup yields CDR1 LGHNA and CDR2 YSLEER. This CDR3 is CASSRGASGSSTDTQYF. In DNA form, the CDR3 reads TGCGCCAGCAGCCGGGGGGCCAGCGGGAGTAGCACAGATACGCAGTATTTT.

There are a few counts of this clone. This chain connects TRBV7-9 to TRBJ2-5; 9 bases are a match to TRBD2. Germline CDR1 and CDR2: SEHNR and FQNEAQ (reference sequence). Trimming cost V 5 bases and J 1 base; bases outside gene matches: 5. The CDR3 is made up of 15 amino acids. The CDR3 region is CASSPPAGGQETQYF. DNA for the CDR3: TGTGCCAGCAGCCCGCCAGCGGGGGGCCAAGAGACCCAGTACTTC.

V is TRBV7-2 and J is TRBJ2-5, with D possibly being TRBD2 (6 bases). The CDR3 is 14 residues long. CDR1 is SGHTA and CDR2 is FQGNSA in the germline V gene. Between the trimmed V and J ends, which lost 4 bases and 5 bases, there was a span of 14 bases. The CDR3 coding sequence is TGTGCCAGCAGCTCCCTTAGCGGTGGGGAGACCCAGTACTTC. Translated, it gives CASSSLSGGETQYF.

The genes are TRBV4-2 and TRBJ2-5, with 9 bases matching TRBD1. The CDR3 is 16 residues long. The junction had 9 bases not matched to a gene; V was cut back by 2 bases and J by 5 bases. Germline CDR1 LGHNA, CDR2 YNFKEQ. CDR3 residues: CASSQRRTGEGETQYF. The DNA for the CDR3 is TGTGCCAGCAGCCAACGAAGGACAGGGGAGGGGGAGACCCAGTACTTC.

The table lists this clone with a few counts. V usage is TRBV28 and J usage is TRBJ1-2; 8 nucleotides match TRBD1. Trimming cost V 6 bases and J 8 bases; bases outside gene matches: 5. The CDR3 sequence is 12 residues long. Germline V gene sequence: CDR1 MDHEN, CDR2 SYDVKM. This CDR3 is CASSLRGRGYTF. CDR3 DNA: TGTGCCAGCAGCCTCAGGGGGCGCGGCTACACCTTC.

V usage is TRBV14 and J usage is TRBJ2-5; D gene ambiguous. Germline V lookup: CDR1 SGHDN, CDR2 FVKESK. V was trimmed by 2 bases and J by 5 bases, leaving 18 bases between them. This CDR3 comprises 16 residues. The CDR3 spells CASSQLARPSGETQYF. CDR3 DNA sequence: TGTGCCAGCAGCCAACTCGCCAGGCCCTCCGGGGAGACCCAGTACTTC. Looking up the rest from reference TRBV14 and TRBJ2-5 gives the full variable domain: EAGVTQFPSHSVIEKGQTVTLRCDPISGHDNLYWYRRVMGKEIKFLLHFVKESKQDESGMPNNRFLAERTGGTYSTLKVQPAELEDSGVYFCASSQLARPSGETQYFGPGTRLLVL.

The J gene is TRBJ2-1, the V gene TRBV11-2, with 11 bases matching TRBD2. Germline CDR1 is SGHAT and CDR2 is FQNNGV. CDR3 length equals 16 residues. The ends lost 3 bases at V and 2 bases at J; junction bases unmatched: 3. The CDR3 spells CASSFYSGGAYNEQFF. The CDR3 DNA follows: TGTGCCAGCAGCTTCTATAGCGGGGGGGCCTACAATGAGCAGTTCTTC.

This clone was seen only a few times. The chain couples TRBV30 to TRBJ2-6, with D uncertain. The V gene lost 8 bases and the J gene lost 4 bases, with 12 bases spanning the gap. Germline V gene lookup returns CDR1 GTSNPN and CDR2 SVGIG (reference sequence). CDR3 length: 13 amino acids. CDR3 loop: CAGTSQGANVLTF. As DNA, the CDR3 is TGTGCCGGTACATCCCAAGGGGCCAACGTCCTGACTTTC.

This clone has just a few counts. The V and J genes are TRBV6-5 and TRBJ2-1; possibly TRBD2 for D (5 bases). The CDR3 totals 12 residues. Germline CDR1 MNHEY, CDR2 SVGAGI. V was trimmed by 2 bases and J by 12 bases, leaving 11 bases between them. CDR3 bases: TGTGCCAGCAGTTACCTCGAGGGCGCGCAGTTCTTC. This translates into CASSYLEGAQFF.